Below, 22 T cell receptor beta chains from the same sample are listed, as sequenced in a study of spatial heterogeneity in lung cancer. Study-wide results and caveats: Tumor mutation counts were tracked by expanded intratumoral alpha and beta TCR counts.

Their antigen targets remain unknown. One entry per CDR3 protein results from TCRdb running MiXCR on the 5' RACE reads. The sample lists 3,000 to 4,500 distinct CDR3 sequences; around 5% were seen once. Time point reported: sample taken at primary tumor resection. The specimen was lung tumor tissue, collected at surgery. The receptors come from a female donor with early-stage non-small cell lung cancer.

This clonotype was counted many times. This chain uses TRBV3-1 with TRBJ2-5; D gene uncertain. The germline V gene encodes CDR1 LGHDT and CDR2 YNNKEL (reference sequence). V was cut by 1 base and J by 7 bases, with 10 bases left in between. This CDR3 is 13 amino acids long. The CDR3 protein is CASSQGLRGTQYF. CDR3 DNA sequence: TGTGCCAGCAGCCAAGGACTCAGAGGGACCCAGTACTTC.

This clonotype ranks as medium-sized (0.01 to 0.1%). The CDR3 sequence is CASSFKRDTEAFF. In nucleotides, the CDR3 is TGTGCCAGCAGCTTCAAAAGGGACACTGAAGCTTTCTTT. The chain uses TRBV7-9 and TRBJ1-1; no clear D gene. The CDR3 runs to 13 residues. With 3 bases removed from V and 3 bases from J, the gap between germline ends came to 8 bases. CDR1 and CDR2 from the germline V gene are SEHNR and FQNEAQ (reference sequence).

The sample holds a few counts of this clonotype. V gene TRBV6-6 combines with J gene TRBJ2-5, with D tentatively TRBD1 (6 bases). The V gene lost 6 bases and the J gene lost 4 bases, with 12 bases spanning the gap. This CDR3 comprises 13 residues. Germline CDR1 and CDR2: MNHNY and SVGAGI (reference sequence). CDR3 in amino acids: CASSNTGRETQYF. CDR3 nucleotide sequence: TGTGCCAGCAGCAACACAGGGAGAGAGACCCAGTACTTC.

This clonotype appeared many times. V is TRBV2 and J is TRBJ2-7; D gene unclear. Germline CDR1 and CDR2: SNHLY and FYNNEI. The length of the CDR3 is 12 residues. V gave up 6 bases and J gave up 6 bases, with 12 bases separating them. In DNA, the CDR3 is TGTGCCAGCAGAGACCTGGGGTCCGAGCAGTACTTC. It translates to CASRDLGSEQYF.

This clonotype is termed medium-sized. CDR3: CAISQTGGATKTEAFF. The CDR3 DNA follows: TGTGCCATCTCCCAGACAGGGGGCGCGACAAAGACTGAAGCTTTCTTT. The genes are TRBV10-3 and TRBJ1-1, with 10 bases identical to TRBD1. Germline V CDR1 and CDR2: ENHRY, SYGVKD. This CDR3 comprises 16 residues. V was clipped by 8 bases and J by 5 bases; unmatched bases: 14.

By sample share, this clonotype is medium-sized. The CDR3: CASSVEVYQGADSPLHF. DNA for the CDR3: TGTGCCAGCAGCGTAGAGGTTTATCAGGGGGCGGATTCACCCCTCCACTTT. V is TRBV9 and J is TRBJ1-6; 8 positions agree with TRBD1. V lost 0 bases to trimming and J lost 8 bases; unmatched junction nucleotides: 10. CDR3 length: 17 residues. The V gene's germline CDR1 is SGDLS and CDR2 YYNGEE.

In its sample, this clonotype ranks as medium-sized. The V call is TRBV12-3 or TRBV12-4, the J call TRBJ1-5; 8 bases map to TRBD1. The V gene end was trimmed by 10 bases and the J gene end by 4 bases; junction bases not matched to a gene: 12. The CDR3 spans 15 residues. This CDR3 is CATSRAGGKNQPQHF. CDR3 bases: TGTGCCACCTCGCGAGCAGGGGGCAAAAATCAGCCCCAGCATTTT.

This clonotype was recorded many times. The chain is built from TRBV7-9 and TRBJ2-3; no reliable D call. There are 16 residues in the CDR3. Trimming removed 1 base from V and 1 base from J, with 12 bases in between. CDR1 and CDR2 (germline): SEHNR, FQNEAQ (reference sequence). The CDR3 bases are TGTGCCAGCAGCTTAGGCTGGCAGCTTCGCACAGATACGCAGTATTTT. Its translation: CASSLGWQLRTDTQYF.

By share of the sample, this clonotype is medium-sized. This chain links TRBV19 with TRBJ1-2; no definite D call. The germline CDR1 and CDR2 sequences are LNHDA and SQIVND (reference sequence). Trimming removed 7 bases from V and 0 bases from J, with 6 bases in between. This CDR3 has 12 amino acids. The CDR3 nucleotides read TGTGCCAGTACCACAGCTAACTATGGCTACACCTTC. Translation: CASTTANYGYTF.

In regard to this clonotype: The CDR3 end shows no conserved phenylalanine or tryptophan, and so a read error is likely. The DNA is omitted, as the CDR3 cannot be located on it reliably, and the CDR3 follows TCRdb's listing. This chain uses TRBV7-6 with TRBJ1-2. The CDR3 spans 15 amino acids, including both terminal residues. From germline, CDR1 is SGHVS and CDR2 FNYEAQ. CDR3 sequence reads: CDSSLVQGSKRGYKV.

This clonotype was counted many times. The V and J genes are TRBV12-3 or TRBV12-4 and TRBJ2-1; maybe TRBD1 (5 bases). V lost 1 base, J lost 2 bases, and 12 bases lay in between. This CDR3 has 16 residues. The CDR3 coding sequence is TGTGCCAGCAGTTTAGGTTGGGGCGAAACCTACAATGAGCAGTTCTTC. This translates into CASSLGWGETYNEQFF.

This clonotype is medium-sized in the sample. The chain is built from TRBV7-2 and TRBJ1-2; D is ambiguous. Germline CDR1 and CDR2: SGHTA and FQGNSA. The CDR3 sequence is 14 residues long. The V gene lost 1 base and the J gene lost 4 bases, with 10 bases spanning the gap. This CDR3 reads CASSLVPEGYGYTF. The CDR3 DNA reads as TGTGCCAGCAGCTTAGTTCCAGAGGGCTATGGCTACACCTTC.

This clonotype qualifies as medium-sized. V and J are TRBV20-1 and TRBJ1-6; D might be TRBD1 (5 bases). This CDR3 spans 13 amino acids. V was clipped by 6 bases and J by 6 bases, with 12 bases between them. The germline gives CDR1 DFQATT, CDR2 SNEGSKA (reference sequence). The CDR3 here is CSATQGFNSPLHF. The CDR3 region has the DNA TGCAGTGCGACTCAGGGATTTAATTCACCCCTCCACTTT.

This clonotype qualifies as medium-sized. V gene TRBV6-2 or TRBV6-3 combines with J gene TRBJ1-2; D may be TRBD1 (6 bases). CDR1 is MNHEY, CDR2 SVGEGT, per germline. The V gene lost 6 bases and the J gene lost 4 bases, with 12 bases spanning the gap. The CDR3 spans 13 residues. CDR3 DNA sequence: TGTGCCAGCAGGCCGACAGGAGGCTATGGCTACACCTTC. Translating it yields CASRPTGGYGYTF.

By proportion, this clonotype is large. This chain uses TRBV24-1 with TRBJ2-3; D possibly corresponds to TRBD2 (6 bases). Germline V gene sequence: CDR1 KGHDR, CDR2 SFDVKD. The CDR3 runs 14 residues. Trimming left V 10 bases short and J 8 bases short, with 21 bases between. The CDR3 sequence is CATGGGAVGVTQYF. The DNA of the CDR3 is TGTGCCACGGGGGGTGGCGCAGTCGGTGTTACGCAGTATTTT.

This clonotype was seen ten or more times. The genes are TRBV4-2 and TRBJ2-3; 7 bases are shared with TRBD1. Losses at the gene ends were 4 bases for V and 0 bases for J; bases not matched to a gene: 4. The CDR3 is 15 residues long. Per germline, CDR1 LGHNA and CDR2 YNFKEQ. The DNA of the CDR3 is TGTGCCAGCAGCCGGGGGACAGAGAGCACAGATACGCAGTATTTT. Its protein product is CASSRGTESTDTQYF.

Ten or more counts support this clonotype. The rearrangement joins TRBV6-1 to TRBJ2-7; D ambiguous. CDR3 length: 13 amino acids. From germline, CDR1 is MNHNS and CDR2 SASEGT. V lost 1 base to trimming and J lost 4 bases, with 8 bases between them. CDR3 protein: CASSEGWTYEQYF. In DNA form, the CDR3 reads TGTGCCAGCAGTGAAGGCTGGACGTACGAGCAGTACTTC.

This clonotype is medium-sized (0.01 to 0.1%) by share. The chain couples TRBV10-3 to TRBJ2-7; 10 bases match TRBD1. V dropped 7 bases and J dropped 3; count of bases not matched to a gene: 9. There are 15 residues in the CDR3. Per germline, CDR1 ENHRY and CDR2 SYGVKD. The CDR3 sequence: CAITARRDRGYEQYF. CDR3 DNA sequence: TGTGCCATCACCGCACGCCGGGACAGGGGCTACGAGCAGTACTTC.

This clonotype was seen at least ten times. The chain couples TRBV6-5 to TRBJ2-5; perhaps TRBD2 as D (5 bases). The ends were cut back, 6 bases at V and 4 bases at J, with 18 bases in the middle. This CDR3 contains 15 residues. Germline V lookup: CDR1 MNHEY, CDR2 SVGAGI. The CDR3 loop reads CASSSSMVAGETQYF. The CDR3 DNA reads TGTGCCAGCAGCTCCTCCATGGTGGCGGGAGAGACCCAGTACTTC.

This clonotype qualifies as medium-sized. This chain connects TRBV9 to TRBJ1-1; no reliable D call. The CDR3 sequence is 13 residues long. V lost 0 bases, J lost 0 bases, and 3 bases lay in between. Germline CDR1 and CDR2: SGDLS and YYNGEE. The CDR3 DNA reads TGTGCCAGCAGCGTAGTTTTGAACACTGAAGCTTTCTTT. The encoded protein is CASSVVLNTEAFF.

This clonotype is labeled medium-sized. V gene TRBV27 combines with J gene TRBJ1-1; the D is unclear. V was pared by 5 bases and J by 2 bases, with 9 bases between. The CDR3 runs to 13 residues. CDR1 is MNHEY, CDR2 SMNVEV, per germline (reference sequence). CDR3 amino acids: CASSARGNTEAFF. The CDR3 DNA reads as TGTGCCAGCAGTGCACGTGGCAACACTGAAGCTTTCTTT.

V gene TRBV5-8 combines with J gene TRBJ2-5; 8 bases map to TRBD1. Germline V gene lookup returns CDR1 SGHTS and CDR2 YDEGEE. The CDR3 length is 15 residues. Unmatched junction bases numbered 2, after V lost 0 bases and J lost 1 base. The CDR3 DNA reads TGTGCCAGCAGCTTGGAAGACAGGGGCCAAGAGACCCAGTACTTC. Translating it yields CASSLEDRGQETQYF.